The 3 T cell receptor beta chains below all came from one sample that was sequenced in a study of T cells in Graves' hyperthyroidism and ophthalmopathy. TCR beta CDR3 regions were amplified from RNA. Researchers ran a first-round RT-PCR on the TCR CDR3 using the HTBI primer set. TCRdb redid the calling of the multiplex PCR reads with MiXCR, one entry per CDR3 protein. Among about 510,000 distinct CDR3 sequences listed, 12% to 15% were seen once. Input material: blood. The receptors come from a woman in her thirties or forties with Graves' hyperthyroidism.

The table lists this clonotype with many counts. The J gene is TRBJ2-3, the V gene TRBV7-3; 11 bases are a match to TRBD2. The V segment lost 5 bases and the J segment 2 bases; nucleotides outside the gene matches: 6. The V gene's germline CDR1 is SGHTA and CDR2 FQGTGA. There are 16 residues in the CDR3. DNA of the CDR3: TGTGCCAGCAGCAGCGGACTAGCGGGTCCCACAGATACGCAGTATTTT. It is translated as CASSSGLAGPTDTQYF.

This clonotype was picked up many times. The gene calls are TRBV3-1 and TRBJ2-1; no clear D gene. The V and J ends lost 1 base and 8 bases respectively, with 3 bases between them. Germline assignment: CDR1 LGHDT and CDR2 YNNKEL (reference sequence). CDR3 length equals 11 residues. The CDR3 nucleotides read TGTGCCAGCAGCCAAGTAGATGAGCAGTTCTTC. Protein: CASSQVDEQFF.

This clonotype was observed many times. V usage is TRBV28 and J usage is TRBJ2-6; D remains unclear. The CDR3 is 15 amino acids. The germline V and J ends were trimmed by 6 bases and 0 bases, with 9 bases remaining between them. The V gene's germline CDR1 is MDHEN and CDR2 SYDVKM. CDR3 nucleotides: TGTGCCAGCAGCCTCCTAGGCTCTGGGGCCAACGTCCTGACTTTC. Translating gives CASSLLGSGANVLTF. The full variable domain, completed using reference TRBV28 and TRBJ2-6, is DVKVTQSSRYLVKRTGEKVFLECVQDMDHENMFWYRQDPGLGLRLIYFSYDVKMKEKGDIPEGYSVSREKKERFSLILESASTNQTSMYLCASSLLGSGANVLTFGAGSRLTVL.